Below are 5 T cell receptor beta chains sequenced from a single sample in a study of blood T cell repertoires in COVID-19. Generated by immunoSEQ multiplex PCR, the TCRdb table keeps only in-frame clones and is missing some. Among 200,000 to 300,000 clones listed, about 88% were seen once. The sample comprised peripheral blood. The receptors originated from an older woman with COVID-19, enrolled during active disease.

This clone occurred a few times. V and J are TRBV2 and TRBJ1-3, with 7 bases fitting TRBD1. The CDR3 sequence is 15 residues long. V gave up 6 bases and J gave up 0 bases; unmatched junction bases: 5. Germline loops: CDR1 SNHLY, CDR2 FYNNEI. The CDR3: CASRRDSSSGNTIYF. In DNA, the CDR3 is TGTGCCAGCAGGAGGGACAGTAGCTCTGGAAACACCATATATTTT.

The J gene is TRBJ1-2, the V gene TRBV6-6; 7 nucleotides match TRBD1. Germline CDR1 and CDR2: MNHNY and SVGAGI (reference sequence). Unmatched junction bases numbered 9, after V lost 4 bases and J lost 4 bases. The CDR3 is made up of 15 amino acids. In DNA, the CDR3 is TGTGCCAGCAGTTCCCGACAGGGAGATATCTATGGCTACACCTTC. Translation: CASSSRQGDIYGYTF.

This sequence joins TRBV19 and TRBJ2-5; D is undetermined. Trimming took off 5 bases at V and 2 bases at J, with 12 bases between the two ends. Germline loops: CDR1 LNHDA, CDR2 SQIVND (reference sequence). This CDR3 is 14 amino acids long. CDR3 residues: CASSSRQRQETQYF. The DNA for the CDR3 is TGTGCCAGTAGTTCCCGGCAGCGACAAGAGACCCAGTACTTC. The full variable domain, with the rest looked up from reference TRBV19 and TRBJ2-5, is DGGITQSPKYLFRKEGQNVTLSCEQNLNHDAMYWYRQDPGQGLRLIYYSQIVNDFQKGDIAEGYSVSREKKESFPLTVTSAQKNPTAFYLCASSSRQRQETQYFGPGTRLLVL.

CDR3 amino acids: CASSSLAVNTGELFF. CDR3 bases: TGTGCCAGCAGTTCTTTAGCGGTAAACACCGGGGAGCTGTTTTTT. The chain links TRBV7-8 to TRBJ2-2; D possibly corresponds to TRBD2 (6 bases). This CDR3 is 15 amino acids long. Germline CDR1 and CDR2: SGHVS and FQNEAQ. V was clipped by 6 bases and J by 2 bases, with 13 bases between them.

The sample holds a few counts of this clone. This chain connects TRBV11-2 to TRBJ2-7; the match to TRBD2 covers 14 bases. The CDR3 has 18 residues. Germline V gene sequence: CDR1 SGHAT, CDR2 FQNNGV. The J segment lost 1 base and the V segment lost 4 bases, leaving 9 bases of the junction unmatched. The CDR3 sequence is CASSWGLAGDSMSYEQYF. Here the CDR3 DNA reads TGTGCCAGCAGCTGGGGACTAGCGGGAGATAGTATGTCCTACGAGCAGTACTTC.